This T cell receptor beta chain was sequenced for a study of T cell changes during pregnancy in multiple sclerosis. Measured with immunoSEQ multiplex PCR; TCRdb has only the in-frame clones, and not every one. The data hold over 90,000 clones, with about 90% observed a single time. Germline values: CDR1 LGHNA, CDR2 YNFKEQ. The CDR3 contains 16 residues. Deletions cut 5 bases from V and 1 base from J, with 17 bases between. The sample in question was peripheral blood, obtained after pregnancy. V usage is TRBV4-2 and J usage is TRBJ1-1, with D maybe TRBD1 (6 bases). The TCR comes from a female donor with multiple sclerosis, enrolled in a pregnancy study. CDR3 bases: TGTGCCAGCAGCGGGAAGGGGTGGGACAAGAACACTGAAGCTTTCTTT. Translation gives CASSGKGWDKNTEAFF.